The 16 T cell receptor beta chains presented below share a single source sample, sequenced in a study of cytomegalovirus exposure and HLA in healthy donors. Measured with immunoSEQ multiplex PCR; TCRdb has only the in-frame clones, and not every one. Here the sample spans about 110,000 clones, approximately 89% being singletons. Sequenced material: PBMCs. These receptors originate from a woman in her late teens or twenties in good health and CMV-seronegative.

This clone was detected only a few times. The genes are TRBV28 and TRBJ1-5, with D uncertain. V was shortened by 5 bases and J by 2 bases, with 10 bases between the two germline ends. Germline CDR1 and CDR2: MDHEN and SYDVKM. The CDR3 extends over 14 amino acids. CDR3 DNA: TGTGCCAGCAGTAAGGGAGGTGGCAATCAGCCCCAGCATTTT. Translating it yields CASSKGGGNQPQHF.

The sample holds one count of this clone. V and J are TRBV15 and TRBJ2-5, with 13 bases aligning to TRBD2. The junction had 3 bases not matched to a gene; V was cut back by 0 bases and J by 2 bases. The V gene's germline CDR1 is LNHNV and CDR2 YYDKDF (reference sequence). This CDR3 has 17 residues. The CDR3 here is CATSREGLAGNQETQYF. The DNA for the CDR3 is TGTGCCACCAGCAGAGAGGGACTAGCGGGGAATCAAGAGACCCAGTACTTC.

The rearrangement uses TRBV7-9 and TRBJ2-5, with 8 bases lining up with TRBD1. J was trimmed by 1 base and V by 2 bases; bases with no gene match: 6. CDR1 and CDR2 (germline): SEHNR, FQNEAQ (reference sequence). There are 16 residues in the CDR3. CDR3 in DNA: TGTGCCAGCAGCTTAAGACAGGGGACTCGCCAAGAGACCCAGTACTTC. This codes for CASSLRQGTRQETQYF.

The chain has TRBV6-5 and TRBJ1-4, with D possibly being TRBD1 (6 bases). Germline V gene data show CDR1 as MNHEY and CDR2 as SVGAGI. V was trimmed by 4 bases and J by 7 bases, leaving 16 bases between them. The CDR3 contains 15 residues. CDR3 region: CASSLEQGPPEKLFF. The DNA for the CDR3 is TGTGCCAGCAGTTTAGAACAGGGACCCCCTGAAAAACTGTTTTTT.

V gene TRBV6-5 combines with J gene TRBJ1-1; the match to TRBD1 covers 7 bases. Per germline, CDR1 MNHEY and CDR2 SVGAGI. The CDR3 loop spans 14 amino acids. Germline trimming cut 6 bases from V and 10 bases from J; bases unmatched to any gene: 14. This chain's CDR3 is CASRPSDRPGIAFF. In DNA, the CDR3 is TGTGCCAGCAGACCCTCGGACAGGCCCGGGATAGCTTTCTTT.

This clone was seen only once. This chain uses TRBV4-1 with TRBJ1-1; D unclear. In germline, CDR1 is MGHRA, CDR2 YSYEKL. The CDR3 is 15 amino acids. V was clipped by 1 base and J by 7 bases, with 16 bases between them. In nucleotides, the CDR3 is TGCGCCAGCAGCCAAGCCCGAGCAGGAGGGAATGAAGCTTTCTTT. It specifies CASSQARAGGNEAFF.

CDR3 sequence: CASNQRKGGGAPSTGELFF. CDR3 DNA: TGCGCCAGCAACCAAAGGAAGGGCGGGGGGGCCCCGAGCACCGGGGAGCTGTTTTTT. V usage is TRBV10-2 and J usage is TRBJ2-2; 9 positions match TRBD2. The V gene end was trimmed by 7 bases and the J gene end by 4 bases; junction bases not matched to a gene: 19. Germline-derived CDR1 and CDR2 are WSHSY and SAAADI. The CDR3 extends over 19 amino acids.

This chain uses TRBV7-3 with TRBJ2-5; no reliable D call. The CDR3 covers 13 residues. Germline lookup yields CDR1 SGHTA and CDR2 FQGTGA. V lost 5 bases, J lost 4 bases, and 11 bases lay in between. This CDR3 is CASSIRLGETQYF. As DNA, the CDR3 is TGTGCCAGCAGCATAAGACTGGGAGAGACCCAGTACTTC.

The V and J genes are TRBV5-8 and TRBJ2-7, with D unresolved. The CDR3 sequence is 13 residues long. CDR1 SGHTS and CDR2 YDEGEE come from the germline V gene. Trimming took off 4 bases at V and 5 bases at J, with 13 bases between the two ends. The CDR3 nucleotides read TGTGCCAGCAGCCACGGGTCGCCCAACGAGCAGTACTTC. The encoded protein is CASSHGSPNEQYF.

The V and J genes are TRBV27 and TRBJ1-2; 7 bases fit TRBD1. Germline CDR1 is MNHEY and CDR2 is SMNVEV (reference sequence). The CDR3 contains 16 residues. With 5 bases clipped from V and 2 bases from J, the junction kept 11 bases outside the gene matches. CDR3 amino acids: CASSPDGQALNYGYTF. Written as DNA, the CDR3 is TGTGCCAGCAGTCCAGATGGACAGGCCTTAAACTATGGCTACACCTTC.

To note about this clone: At one end the junction does not follow the germline gene, possibly because of a read error. V usage is TRBV7-2 and J usage is TRBJ1-1; 7 positions match TRBD1. The CDR3 consists of 13 residues. CDR1 and CDR2 from the germline V gene are SGHTA and FQGNSA. CDR3 protein: CASSSGAAGGDGF. In DNA form, the CDR3 reads TGTGCCAGCAGCTCCGGGGCAGCAGGGGGTGACGGATTT.

This CDR3 reads CASSLFLAGLDGELFF. The CDR3 DNA is TGCGCCAGCAGCTTGTTCCTAGCGGGACTAGACGGGGAGCTGTTTTTT. V and J are TRBV5-1 and TRBJ2-2, with 9 nucleotides matching TRBD2. The trim removed 1 base at V and 7 bases at J, leaving 8 bases unmatched. The germline gives CDR1 SGHRS, CDR2 YFSETQ. CDR3 length: 16 amino acids.

The chain links TRBV29-1 to TRBJ2-5, with 7 bases fitting TRBD1. Germline V gene sequence: CDR1 SQVTM, CDR2 ANQGSEA. This CDR3 contains 11 residues. CDR3 loop: CSLKGAETQYF. CDR3 bases: TGCAGTCTCAAGGGGGCGGAGACCCAGTACTTC.

This chain connects TRBV5-1 to TRBJ2-1, with TRBD2 matching 8 bases. J gave up 12 bases and V 6 bases, and 20 bases lay outside the gene matches. Germline CDR1 is SGHRS and CDR2 is YFSETQ. The CDR3 is 16 amino acids. The CDR3 is CASMGLEAGVDSVQFF. Here the CDR3 DNA reads TGCGCCAGCATGGGCCTAGAAGCGGGAGTGGATTCCGTGCAGTTCTTC.

This clone appeared once. V is TRBV5-1 and J is TRBJ2-1; 8 positions match TRBD2. The CDR3 runs to 18 residues. Germline CDR1 SGHRS, CDR2 YFSETQ. With V trimmed by 0 bases and J by 0 bases, 8 bases remained unmatched. The CDR3 bases are TGCGCCAGCAGCTTGGCCACAGGGACTAGGAGCTCCTACAATGAGCAGTTCTTC. Translating gives CASSLATGTRSSYNEQFF.

In this sample, this clone turned up once. The chain carries TRBV5-4 and TRBJ2-5; 8 bases fit TRBD2. V dropped 6 bases and J dropped 5; count of bases not matched to a gene: 9. The CDR3 runs 14 residues. CDR1 is SGHNT and CDR2 is YYREEE in the germline V gene (reference sequence). Written as DNA, the CDR3 is TGTGCCAGCACCGCTGCGGGGGGCAGGGAGACCCAGTACTTC. Translating gives CASTAAGGRETQYF.